One sample yielded the 2 T cell receptor beta chains listed below, sequenced in a study of blood T cells in healthy people across ages. Through a sample-barcoded 5' primer and a J-beta primer mix, a second PCR was run for about 7 to 12 cycles. Using its own MiXCR run on the 5' RACE reads, TCRdb lists one record per CDR3 protein. This table has about 780,000 distinct CDR3 sequences, about 26% appearing once. This sample was shared with a second study, whose subject was T cells of mothers and their children.

Sequenced input: blood. The receptors were sampled from a boy aged 5-17 years in good health.

This clonotype has a handful of counts. The chain links TRBV20-1 to TRBJ1-4; the D is unclear. This CDR3 region has 13 residues. Per the germline V gene, CDR1 is DFQATT and CDR2 is SNEGSKA (reference sequence). Trimming took 6 bases from V and 8 from J, leaving 16 bases between them. This CDR3 is CSAQTYREEKLFF. The CDR3 DNA sequence: TGCAGTGCCCAGACCTATAGGGAGGAAAAACTGTTTTTT.

The table lists this clonotype with many counts. The genes are TRBV5-1 and TRBJ2-7; D is uncertain. Trimming cost V 2 bases and J 3 bases, with 9 bases left between them. From germline, CDR1 is SGHRS and CDR2 YFSETQ. The CDR3 spans 13 residues. CDR3 sequence (DNA): TGCGCCAGCAGCTTTGGGATCAGCTACGAGCAGTACTTC. The encoded protein is CASSFGISYEQYF.